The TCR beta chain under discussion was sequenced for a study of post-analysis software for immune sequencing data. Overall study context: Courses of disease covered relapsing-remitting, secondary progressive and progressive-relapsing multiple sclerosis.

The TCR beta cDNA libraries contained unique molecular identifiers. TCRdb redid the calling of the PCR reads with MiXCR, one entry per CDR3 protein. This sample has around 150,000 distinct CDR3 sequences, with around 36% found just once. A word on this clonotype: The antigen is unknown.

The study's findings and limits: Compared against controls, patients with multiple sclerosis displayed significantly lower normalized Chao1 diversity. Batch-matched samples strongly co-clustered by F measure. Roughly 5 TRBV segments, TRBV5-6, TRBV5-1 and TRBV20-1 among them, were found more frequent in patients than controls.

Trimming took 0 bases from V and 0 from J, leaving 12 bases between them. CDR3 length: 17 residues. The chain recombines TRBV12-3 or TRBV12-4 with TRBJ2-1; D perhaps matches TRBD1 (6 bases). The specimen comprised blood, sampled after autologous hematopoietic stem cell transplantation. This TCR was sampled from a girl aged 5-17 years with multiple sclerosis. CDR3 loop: CASSLARRGSSYNEQFF. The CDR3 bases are TGTGCCAGCAGTTTAGCGCGAAGGGGGAGCTCCTACAATGAGCAGTTCTTC.